The source of this TCR beta chain is a study of blood T cell repertoires in COVID-19. Measured with immunoSEQ multiplex PCR; TCRdb has only the in-frame clones, and not every one. Seen here are 250,000 to 350,000 clones, more than 70% observed once, and the top ten hold over 4%. Assignments of participants to cohorts depended upon their own reported clinical history. Either two negative PCRs, clearance, or symptom resolution qualified Cohort 3 donors as recovered. The V segment lost 6 bases and the J segment 7 bases; nucleotides outside the gene matches: 15. The germline gives CDR1 LNHDA, CDR2 SQIVND (reference sequence). There are 17 residues in the CDR3.

This receptor was obtained from a woman aged 25 to 39 who had recovered from COVID-19. The sample was PBMCs or T cells enriched from blood (not recorded which). This rearrangement joins TRBV19 to TRBJ1-6; 7 nucleotides align to TRBD1. DNA for the CDR3: TGTGCCAGTAGACCGTACAGGGGAGGAAATCAGAATTCACCCCTCCACTTT. It translates to CASRPYRGGNQNSPLHF.